Each of the 4 T cell receptor beta chains below was sequenced from the same sample in a study of cytomegalovirus exposure and HLA in healthy donors. Sequencing used immunoSEQ multiplex PCR; TCRdb keeps in-frame clones, though not all of them. The sample gives some 130,000 clones, roughly four fifths of which show up once; roughly 30% is in the top ten. The sequencing input was PBMCs. The source is a man younger than 40 in good health and CMV-seropositive.

The J gene is TRBJ1-1, the V gene TRBV30, with D unclear. CDR3 length: 14 amino acids. V was cut by 0 bases and J by 0 bases, with 8 bases left in between. Germline CDR1 is GTSNPN and CDR2 is SVGIG (reference sequence). The DNA of the CDR3 is TGTGCCTGGAGTGTAGGTACAGTGAACACTGAAGCTTTCTTT. This codes for CAWSVGTVNTEAFF. The whole variable domain, remainder taken from reference TRBV30 and TRBJ1-1, is SQTIHQWPATLVQPVGSPLSLECTVEGTSNPNLYWYRQAAGRGLQLLFYSVGIGQISSEVPQNLSASRPQDRQFILSSKKLLLSDSGFYLCAWSVGTVNTEAFFGQGTRLTVV.

This chain links TRBV6-5 with TRBJ2-3, with 7 bases fitting TRBD2. CDR3 length: 14 amino acids. Germline CDR1 is MNHEY and CDR2 is SVGAGI. J lost 6 bases, V lost 4 bases, and 7 bases had no gene match. In DNA form, the CDR3 reads TGTGCCAGCAGTTCCTTGACTAGCTGGGATACGCAGTATTTT. Translating it yields CASSSLTSWDTQYF.

The J gene is TRBJ2-3, the V gene TRBV4-3; TRBD1 agrees at 10 bases. Trimming took 0 bases from V and 1 from J; bases not matched to a gene: 7. Germline V gene data show CDR1 as LGHNA and CDR2 as YSLEER. The CDR3 totals 18 residues. CDR3 region: CASSQDRQGARGTDTQYF. The DNA of the CDR3 is TGCGCCAGCAGCCAAGACCGACAGGGGGCGAGGGGCACAGATACGCAGTATTTT.

The CDR3 region is CASSRGQGIEKLFF. Here the CDR3 DNA reads TGTGCCAGCAGCCGCGGACAGGGCATCGAAAAACTGTTTTTT. The rearrangement uses TRBV7-9 and TRBJ1-4; 8 bases map to TRBD1. The V gene's germline CDR1 is SEHNR and CDR2 FQNEAQ (reference sequence). With 5 bases clipped from V and 8 bases from J, the junction kept 7 bases outside the gene matches. The CDR3 contains 14 residues.